This T cell receptor beta chain appears in the sequencing data of a study of blood T cell repertoires in COVID-19. Study overall: PBMCs, B-cell-depleted T cells, or T cells provided the cDNA or gDNA that made up the material.

Profiling relied on immunoSEQ multiplex PCR, and the TCRdb table lists in-frame clones only, not all of them. Of around 260,000 clones listed, about nine tenths were seen once; the top ten hold approximately 2.1%. Trimming cost V 1 base and J 2 bases; bases outside gene matches: 7. The CDR3 has 17 amino acids. Looked up from germline, CDR1 is LGHDT and CDR2 is YNNKEL (reference sequence). The chain has TRBV3-1 (or the pseudogene TRBV3-2) and TRBJ1-3, with 8 bases aligning to TRBD1. The clonotype originates from a woman between 25 and 40 years old with COVID-19, enrolled during active disease. The sample consisted of peripheral blood. The DNA for the CDR3 is TGTGCCAGCAGCCAAGTGGGGTCAGGGGGCACTGGAAACACCATATATTTT. Its protein product is CASSQVGSGGTGNTIYF.